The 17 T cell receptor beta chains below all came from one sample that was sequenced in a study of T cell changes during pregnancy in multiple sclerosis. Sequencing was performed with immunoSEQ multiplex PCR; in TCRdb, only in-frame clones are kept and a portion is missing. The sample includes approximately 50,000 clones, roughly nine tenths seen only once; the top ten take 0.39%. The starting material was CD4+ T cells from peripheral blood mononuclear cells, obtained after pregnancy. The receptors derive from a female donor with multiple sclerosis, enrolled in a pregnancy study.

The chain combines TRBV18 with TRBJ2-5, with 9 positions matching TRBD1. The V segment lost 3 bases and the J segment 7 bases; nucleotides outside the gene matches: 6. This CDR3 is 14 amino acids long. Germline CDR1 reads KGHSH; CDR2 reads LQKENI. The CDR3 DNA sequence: TGTGCCAGCTCACCGGAGGACAGGGGACGGACCCAGTACTTC. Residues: CASSPEDRGRTQYF.

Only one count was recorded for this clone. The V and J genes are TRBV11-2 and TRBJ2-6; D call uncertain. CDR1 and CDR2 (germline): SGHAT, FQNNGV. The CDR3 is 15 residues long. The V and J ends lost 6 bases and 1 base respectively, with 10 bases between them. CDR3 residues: CASRPTQSGANVLTF. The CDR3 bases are TGTGCCAGCAGACCTACCCAATCTGGGGCCAACGTCCTGACTTTC.

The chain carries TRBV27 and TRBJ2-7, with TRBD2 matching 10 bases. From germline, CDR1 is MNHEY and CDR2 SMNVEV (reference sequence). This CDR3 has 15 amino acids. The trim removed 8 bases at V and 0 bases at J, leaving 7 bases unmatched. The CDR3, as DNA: TGTGCCAGCGGGGGGTCTAGCGGGAGCTCCTACGAGCAGTACTTC. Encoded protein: CASGGSSGSSYEQYF.

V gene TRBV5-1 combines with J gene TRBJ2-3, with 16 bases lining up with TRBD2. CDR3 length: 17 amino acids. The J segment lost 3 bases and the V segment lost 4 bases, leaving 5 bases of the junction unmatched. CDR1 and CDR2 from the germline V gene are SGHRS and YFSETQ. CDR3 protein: CASSPGLAGGWTDTQYF. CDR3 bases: TGCGCCAGCAGCCCGGGACTAGCGGGAGGGTGGACAGATACGCAGTATTTT.

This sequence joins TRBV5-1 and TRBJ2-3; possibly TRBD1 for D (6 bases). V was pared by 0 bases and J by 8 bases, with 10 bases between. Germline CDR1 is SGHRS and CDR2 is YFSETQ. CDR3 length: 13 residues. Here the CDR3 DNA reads TGCGCCAGCAGCTTGGCCGGACAGATTACGCAGTATTTT. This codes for CASSLAGQITQYF.

Here the CDR3 DNA reads TGTGCCACAGGAAGGTTAGCGGGAGGTAACAATGAGCAGTTCTTC. Amino acid sequence: CATGRLAGGNNEQFF. This chain connects TRBV10-3 to TRBJ2-1; 10 positions agree with TRBD2. Germline CDR1 reads ENHRY; CDR2 reads SYGVKD. J lost 5 bases, V lost 10 bases, and 11 bases had no gene match. This CDR3 has 15 amino acids.

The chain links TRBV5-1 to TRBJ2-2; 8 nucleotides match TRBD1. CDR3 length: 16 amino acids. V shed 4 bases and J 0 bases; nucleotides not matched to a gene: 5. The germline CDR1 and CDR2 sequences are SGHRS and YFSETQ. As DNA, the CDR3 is TGCGCCAGCAGCCTGGACAGGGTCTCGAACACCGGGGAGCTGTTTTTT. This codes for CASSLDRVSNTGELFF.

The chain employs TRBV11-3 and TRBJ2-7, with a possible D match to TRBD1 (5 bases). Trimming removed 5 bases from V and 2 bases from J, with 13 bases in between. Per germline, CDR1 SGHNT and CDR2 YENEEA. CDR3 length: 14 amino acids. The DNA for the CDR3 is TGTGCCAGCAGCCATCAAGGGGAAACCTACGAGCAGTACTTC. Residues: CASSHQGETYEQYF.

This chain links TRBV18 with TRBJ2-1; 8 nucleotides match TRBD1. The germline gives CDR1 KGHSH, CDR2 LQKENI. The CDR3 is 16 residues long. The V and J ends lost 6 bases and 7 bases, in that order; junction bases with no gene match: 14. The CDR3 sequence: CASSPKTGVVGNEQFF. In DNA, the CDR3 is TGTGCCAGCTCCCCCAAGACAGGGGTTGTTGGAAATGAGCAGTTCTTC.

The CDR3 nucleotides read TGTGCCAGCAGCTACGGGACTAGCCCCGATACGCAGTATTTT. It specifies CASSYGTSPDTQYF. The chain employs TRBV5-6 and TRBJ2-3; 9 bases match TRBD2. The junction had 5 bases not matched to a gene; V was cut back by 3 bases and J by 6 bases. The CDR3 spans 14 residues. The germline gives CDR1 SGHDT, CDR2 YYEEEE.

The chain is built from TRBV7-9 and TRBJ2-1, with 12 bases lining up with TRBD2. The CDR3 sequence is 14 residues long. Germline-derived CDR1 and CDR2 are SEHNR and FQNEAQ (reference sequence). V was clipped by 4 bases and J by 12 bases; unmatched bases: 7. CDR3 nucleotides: TGTGCCAGCAGCTCTAGCGGGAGGGCGGTAGCGCAGTTCTTC. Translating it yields CASSSSGRAVAQFF.

The CDR3 sequence is CASSLELVTRGAFF. CDR3 nucleotide sequence: TGTGCCAGCAGCTTGGAACTGGTGACCCGGGGGGCTTTCTTT. The chain joins TRBV5-5 to TRBJ1-1; perhaps TRBD1 as D (5 bases). Germline V gene data show CDR1 as SGHKS and CDR2 as YYEKEE (reference sequence). The CDR3 totals 14 residues. Trimming took 0 bases from V and 11 from J, leaving 17 bases between them.

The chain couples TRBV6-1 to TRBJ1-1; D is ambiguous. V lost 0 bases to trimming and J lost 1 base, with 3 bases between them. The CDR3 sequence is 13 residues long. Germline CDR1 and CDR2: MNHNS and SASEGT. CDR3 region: CASSEAANTEAFF. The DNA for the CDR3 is TGTGCCAGCAGTGAAGCAGCGAACACTGAAGCTTTCTTT.

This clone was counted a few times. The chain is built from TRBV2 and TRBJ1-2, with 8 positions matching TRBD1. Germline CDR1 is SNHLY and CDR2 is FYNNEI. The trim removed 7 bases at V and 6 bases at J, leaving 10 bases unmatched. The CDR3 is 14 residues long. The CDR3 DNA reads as TGTGCCAGCACTGCAGACAGGGGAGTCAATGGCTACACCTTC. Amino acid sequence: CASTADRGVNGYTF.

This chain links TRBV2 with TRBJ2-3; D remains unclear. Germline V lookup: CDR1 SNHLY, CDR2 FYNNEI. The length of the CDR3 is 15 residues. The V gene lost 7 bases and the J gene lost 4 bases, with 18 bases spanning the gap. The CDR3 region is CASTRDSREADTQYF. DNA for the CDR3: TGTGCCAGCACTCGTGACTCCCGAGAGGCAGATACGCAGTATTTT. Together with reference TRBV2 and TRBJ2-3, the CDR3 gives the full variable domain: EPEVTQTPSHQVTQMGQEVILRCVPISNHLYFYWYRQILGQKVEFLVSFYNNEISEKSEIFDDQFSVERPDGSNFTLKIRSTKLEDSAMYFCASTRDSREADTQYFGPGTRLTVL.

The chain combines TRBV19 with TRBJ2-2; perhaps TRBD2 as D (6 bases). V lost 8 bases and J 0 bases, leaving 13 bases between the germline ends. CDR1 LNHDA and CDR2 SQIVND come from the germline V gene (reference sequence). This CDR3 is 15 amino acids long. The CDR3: CASYPGTANTGELFF. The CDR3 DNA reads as TGTGCCAGTTATCCCGGGACTGCGAACACCGGGGAGCTGTTTTTT.

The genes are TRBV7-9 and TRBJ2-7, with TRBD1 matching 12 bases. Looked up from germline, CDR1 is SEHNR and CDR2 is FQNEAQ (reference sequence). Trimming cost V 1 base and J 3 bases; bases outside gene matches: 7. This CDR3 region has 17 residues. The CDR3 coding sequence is TGTGCCAGCAGCTTAGGTTCCGGGACAGGGGGCCTCTACGAGCAGTACTTC. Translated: CASSLGSGTGGLYEQYF.